This T cell receptor beta chain stems from a study of response to subunit inactivated influenza vaccine. This clonotype was seen a handful of times. What it binds is not known. TCRdb itself ran the RT-PCR reads through MiXCR, one entry per CDR3 protein. The data contain over 800,000 distinct CDR3 sequences, around 21% of them singletons. Germline lookup yields CDR1 SQVTM and CDR2 ANQGSEA. V lost 1 base to trimming and J lost 2 bases; unmatched junction nucleotides: 5. This CDR3 contains 16 residues. Study-wide findings and caveats: The authors put forward the suggestion that each seasonal influenza vaccination may bring in only a limited number of new T cells.

This TCR derives from a man aged 45 to 65 who received an inactivated influenza vaccine. The J gene is TRBJ2-3, the V gene TRBV29-1; TRBD2 matches 11 bases. This specimen consisted of PBMCs from blood, obtained roughly 5 days after vaccination. CDR3 residues: CSVEVYSGRATDTQYF. The CDR3 DNA follows: TGCAGCGTTGAAGTTTATAGCGGGAGGGCCACAGATACGCAGTATTTT.